Below, one T cell receptor (beta chain) is given with its context. This specimen comes from a study of CD8 T cells in Susac syndrome. This CDR3 has 13 residues. Germline trimming cut 4 bases from V and 3 bases from J; bases unmatched to any gene: 2. CDR1 and CDR2 from the germline V gene are DFQATT and SNEGSKA (reference sequence). Random hexamers were used to reverse transcribe the RNA input (about 0.5 to 1 ug). With immunoSEQ multiplex PCR, TCR beta CDR3 was amplified across 54 Vbeta and 13 Jbeta. In TCRdb, the immunoSEQ multiplex PCR reads were re-called with MiXCR into one record per CDR3 protein. This sample yields about 120,000 distinct CDR3 sequences, of which 90% to 95% are seen a single time; 0.093% belongs to the top ten. TCR beta from blood CD8+ and CD4+ T cells was sequenced. Relapsing-remitting disease, either stable or active, was present in the treatment-naive patients who were the multiple sclerosis controls. Both CD4+ and CD8+ T cells were negatively isolated, and TEMRA cells underwent FACS enrichment.

The sample was CD4+ T cells from PBMCs. The TCR originated in a human donor with multiple sclerosis. V usage is TRBV20-1 and J usage is TRBJ1-2; 10 bases agree with TRBD1. CDR3 amino acids: CSATDRGYYGYTF. CDR3 bases: TGCAGTGCTACGGACAGGGGGTACTATGGCTACACCTTC.